This T cell receptor beta chain was retrieved from a study of cytomegalovirus exposure and HLA in healthy donors. PCR amplification relied on 60 Vbeta primers (plus 13 Jbeta primers). TCRdb's table, derived via immunoSEQ multiplex PCR, lists solely in-frame clones and lacks some. This table holds roughly 180,000 clones, 80% to 90% found once. CDR3 length: 13 residues. Trimming shortened V by 5 bases and J by 5 bases, and 10 bases separated the two germline ends. Per germline, CDR1 LNHDA and CDR2 SQIVND (reference sequence). V gene TRBV19 combines with J gene TRBJ1-3; the D gene is possibly TRBD1 (6 bases). The source of this sequence is a young man in good health and CMV-seropositive. Sequencing was done on a sample of PBMCs. CDR3 sequence reads: CASSRQGRNTIYF. The CDR3 bases are TGTGCCAGTAGTCGGCAGGGGAGAAACACCATATATTTT. Using reference TRBV19 and TRBJ1-3 for the parts outside the CDR3, the full variable domain is DGGITQSPKYLFRKEGQNVTLSCEQNLNHDAMYWYRQDPGQGLRLIYYSQIVNDFQKGDIAEGYSVSREKKESFPLTVTSAQKNPTAFYLCASSRQGRNTIYFGEGSWLTVV.